This record concerns one T cell receptor (beta chain) sequence. The data stem from a study of shared T cell receptors in the human thymus. Sequencing used immunoSEQ multiplex PCR; TCRdb keeps in-frame clones, though not all of them. The sample consists of some 640,000 clones, around 87% of them appearing once. The CDR3 loop spans 14 amino acids. V lost 2 bases, J lost 4 bases, and 14 bases lay in between. In germline, CDR1 is SQVTM, CDR2 ANQGSEA. These sequences were also reported in another study, on human thymus T cells. Turning to that study: Donors consisted of healthy Finnish infants (having corrective surgery for congenital heart defects). Thymus tissue was removed during corrective cardiac surgery. Blood and thymic repertoires both appeared biased in V and J gene usage.

This chain uses TRBV29-1 with TRBJ1-1; D call uncertain. Input material: thymocytes. This clonotype was obtained from a boy under three years old with a congenital heart defect. The CDR3 sequence: CSVEIEGLGTEAFF. In nucleotides, the CDR3 is TGCAGCGTTGAAATTGAGGGATTAGGCACTGAAGCTTTCTTT.